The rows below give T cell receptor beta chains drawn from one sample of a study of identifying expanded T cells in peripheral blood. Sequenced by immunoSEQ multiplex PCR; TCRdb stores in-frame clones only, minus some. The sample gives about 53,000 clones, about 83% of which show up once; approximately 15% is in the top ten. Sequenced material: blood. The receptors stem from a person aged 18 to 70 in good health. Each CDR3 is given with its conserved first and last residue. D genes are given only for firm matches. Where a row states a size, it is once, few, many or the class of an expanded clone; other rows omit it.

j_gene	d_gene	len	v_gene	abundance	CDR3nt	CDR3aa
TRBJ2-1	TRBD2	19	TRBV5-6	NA	TGTGCCAGCAGCACCGAGTGGGGACTAGCGCCGAGCTCCTACAATGAGCAGTTCTTC	CASSTEWGLAPSSYNEQFF
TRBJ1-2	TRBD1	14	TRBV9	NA	TGTGCCAGCAGCGGGACAGGGAGTTTTGATGGCTACACCTTC	CASSGTGSFDGYTF
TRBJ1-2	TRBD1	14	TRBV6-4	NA	TGTGCCAGCAGTCAAAACCAGGGGGCCGGCGGCTACACCTTC	CASSQNQGAGGYTF
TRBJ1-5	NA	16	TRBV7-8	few	TGTGCCAGCAGCTTAGCGCCGGGAGGACGCAATCAGCCCCAGCATTTT	CASSLAPGGRNQPQHF
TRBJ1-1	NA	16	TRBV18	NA	TGTGCCAGCTCATCTTCGTTGGGGTCCATGAACACTGAAGCTTTCTTT	CASSSSLGSMNTEAFF
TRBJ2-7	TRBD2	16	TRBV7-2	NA	TGTGCCAGCAGCTTAGGACTAGCGGGGGTTTCCTACGAGCAGTACTTC	CASSLGLAGVSYEQYF
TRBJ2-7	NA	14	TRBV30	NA	TGTGCCTGGAGTGCCTTTTCAGGGCGGTACGAGCAGTACTTC	CAWSAFSGRYEQYF
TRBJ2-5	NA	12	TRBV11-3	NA	TGTGCCAGCAGTCTAATGGGAGAGACCCAGTACTTC	CASSLMGETQYF
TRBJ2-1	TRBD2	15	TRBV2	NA	TGTGCCAGCAGGGGGACTAGCGGGGTCTACAATGAGCAGTTCTTC	CASRGTSGVYNEQFF
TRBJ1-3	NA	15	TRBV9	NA	TGTGCCAGCAGCGTAGGGTCAGACTCTGGAAACACCATATATTTT	CASSVGSDSGNTIYF
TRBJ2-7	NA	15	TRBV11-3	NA	TGTGCCAGCAGAAAGACGACGGGAGCAGCTTACGAGCAGTACTTC	CASRKTTGAAYEQYF
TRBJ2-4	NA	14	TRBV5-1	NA	TGCGCCAGCAGCGTCGGAGGGGGTGGAAACATTCAGTACTTC	CASSVGGGGNIQYF
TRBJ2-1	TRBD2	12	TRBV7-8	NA	TGTGCCGTATCCGGGACTAGCGGTGAGCAGTTCTTC	CAVSGTSGEQFF
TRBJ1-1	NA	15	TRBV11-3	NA	TGTGCCAGCACCCGAGGACGGTTTATGAACACTGAAGCTTTCTTT	CASTRGRFMNTEAFF
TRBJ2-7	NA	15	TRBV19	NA	TGTGCCAGTAGTATTACCTGGGACCCCTCATACGAGCAGTACTTC	CASSITWDPSYEQYF
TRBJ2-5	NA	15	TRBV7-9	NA	TGTGCCAGCAGCGCAAATCCAGGATTGCAAGAGACCCAGTACTTC	CASSANPGLQETQYF
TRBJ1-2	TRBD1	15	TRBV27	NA	TGTGCCAGCAGTTCCCGGAATGAGGGGGCCCATGGCTACACCTTC	CASSSRNEGAHGYTF
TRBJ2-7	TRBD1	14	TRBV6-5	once	TGTGCCAGCAGACCGGGACAGCCATCCTACGAGCAGTACTTC	CASRPGQPSYEQYF
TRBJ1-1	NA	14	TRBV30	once	TGTGCCTGGAGGAAGGGGGGGTATAACACTGAAGCTTTCTTT	CAWRKGGYNTEAFF
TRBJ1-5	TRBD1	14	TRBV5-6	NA	TGTGCCAGCAGCTCGCGACAGGGGGCTCAGCCCCAGCATTTT	CASSSRQGAQPQHF
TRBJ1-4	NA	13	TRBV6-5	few	TGTGCCAGCAGACGGGGACCCTCTGAAAAACTGTTTTTT	CASRRGPSEKLFF
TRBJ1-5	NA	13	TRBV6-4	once	TGTGCCAGCAGTGAACAGGTCAATCAGCCCCAGCATTTT	CASSEQVNQPQHF
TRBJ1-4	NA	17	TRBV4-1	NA	TGCGCCAGCAGCCAAGACGCATACAGAGCAACTAATGAAAAACTGTTTTTT	CASSQDAYRATNEKLFF
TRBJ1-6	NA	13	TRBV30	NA	TGTGCCTGGACCACGGGTTATAATTCACCCCTCCACTTT	CAWTTGYNSPLHF
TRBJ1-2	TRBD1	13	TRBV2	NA	TGTGCCAGCAGTGTGAGGGGGCCGTATGGCTACACCTTC	CASSVRGPYGYTF
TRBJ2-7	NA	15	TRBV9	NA	TGTGCCAGCAGCCGTGAGGGGGAGAGAACTGCCGAGCAGTACTTC	CASSREGERTAEQYF
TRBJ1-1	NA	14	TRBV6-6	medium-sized	TGTGCCAGCAGCACGGGTGGGGGGCGGCCTGAAGCTTTCTTT	CASSTGGGRPEAFF
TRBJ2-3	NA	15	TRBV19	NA	TGTGCCAGTAGTATAAAACAGGGTGGCACAGATACGCAGTATTTT	CASSIKQGGTDTQYF
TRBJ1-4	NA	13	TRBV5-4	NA	TGTGCCAGCAGCCGAGAAAGAGATGAAAAACTGTTTTTT	CASSRERDEKLFF
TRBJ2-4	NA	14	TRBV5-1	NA	TGCGCCAGCAGCTTGGAGGGCACTAAAAACATTCAGTACTTC	CASSLEGTKNIQYF
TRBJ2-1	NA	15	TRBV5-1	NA	TGCGCCAGCAGCTTGGCCAAAGGCGGCTACAATGAGCAGTTCTTC	CASSLAKGGYNEQFF
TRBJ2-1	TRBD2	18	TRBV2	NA	TGTGCCAGCAGGGGACTAGCGGGCGGCCCAAGCTCCTACAATGAGCAGTTCTTC	CASRGLAGGPSSYNEQFF
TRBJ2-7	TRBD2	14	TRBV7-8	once	TGTGCCAGCAGCCGATCGACTAGCGGGTACGAGCAGTACTTC	CASSRSTSGYEQYF
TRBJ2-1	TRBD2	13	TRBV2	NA	TGTGCCAGCGGACTAGCGGGGTGGAATGAGCAGTTCTTC	CASGLAGWNEQFF
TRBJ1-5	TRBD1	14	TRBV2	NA	TGTGCCAGTAGACAGGGGGTTTACGGCCAGCCCCAGCATTTT	CASRQGVYGQPQHF
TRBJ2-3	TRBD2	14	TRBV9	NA	TGTGCCAGCAGCCCGGATACTAGCGAGGATACGCAGTATTTT	CASSPDTSEDTQYF
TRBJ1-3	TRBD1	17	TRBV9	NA	TGTGCCAGCAGCGTAGCGAAGACAGGGGAGGGAGGAAACACCATATATTTT	CASSVAKTGEGGNTIYF